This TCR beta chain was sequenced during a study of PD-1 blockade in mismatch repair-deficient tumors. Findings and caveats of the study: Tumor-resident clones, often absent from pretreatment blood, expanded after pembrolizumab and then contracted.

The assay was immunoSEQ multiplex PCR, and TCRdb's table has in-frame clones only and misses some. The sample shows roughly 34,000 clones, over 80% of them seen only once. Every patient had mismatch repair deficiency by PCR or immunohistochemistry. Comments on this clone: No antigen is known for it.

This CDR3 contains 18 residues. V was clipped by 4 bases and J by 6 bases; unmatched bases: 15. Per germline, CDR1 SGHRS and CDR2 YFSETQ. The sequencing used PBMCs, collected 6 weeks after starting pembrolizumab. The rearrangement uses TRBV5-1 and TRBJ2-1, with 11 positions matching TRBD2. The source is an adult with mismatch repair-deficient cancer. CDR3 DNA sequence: TGCGCCAGCAGCCCGGATGGTAGCGGGAGGGCATACGGCAATGAGCAGTTCTTC. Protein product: CASSPDGSGRAYGNEQFF.